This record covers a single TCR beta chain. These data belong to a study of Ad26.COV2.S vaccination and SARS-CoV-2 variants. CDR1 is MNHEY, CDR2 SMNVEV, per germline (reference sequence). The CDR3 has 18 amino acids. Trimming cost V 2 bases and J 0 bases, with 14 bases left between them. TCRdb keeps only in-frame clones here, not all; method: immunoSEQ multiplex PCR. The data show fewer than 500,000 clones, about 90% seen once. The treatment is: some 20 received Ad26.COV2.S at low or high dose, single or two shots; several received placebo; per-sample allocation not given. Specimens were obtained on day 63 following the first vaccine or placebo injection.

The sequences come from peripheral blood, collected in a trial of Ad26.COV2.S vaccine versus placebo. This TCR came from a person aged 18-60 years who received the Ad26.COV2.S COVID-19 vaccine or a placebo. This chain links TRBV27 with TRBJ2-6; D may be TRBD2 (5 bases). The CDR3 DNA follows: TGTGCCAGCAGTTTAAGACGGGTAGGAGGCTCTGGGGCCAACGTCCTGACTTTC. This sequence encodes CASSLRRVGGSGANVLTF. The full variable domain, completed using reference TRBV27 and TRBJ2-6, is EAQVTQNPRYLITVTGKKLTVTCSQNMNHEYMSWYRQDPGLGLRQIYYSMNVEVTDKGDVPEGYKVSRKEKRNFPLILESPSPNQTSLYFCASSLRRVGGSGANVLTFGAGSRLTVL.